These 13 T cell receptor beta chains came from one sample sequenced in a study of response to subunit inactivated influenza vaccine. Using its own MiXCR run on the RT-PCR reads, TCRdb lists one record per CDR3 protein. The data show about 520,000 distinct CDR3 sequences, approximately 6.9% seen once. The sequences come from PBMCs from blood, collected around 25 months after vaccination. All receptors come from a man aged 50 to 69 who received an inactivated influenza vaccine.

This clonotype was detected only a few times. The genes are TRBV20-1 and TRBJ2-1; a weak D match, TRBD1 (6 bases). Deletions cut 6 bases from V and 7 bases from J, with 13 bases between. Germline CDR1 reads DFQATT; CDR2 reads SNEGSKA (reference sequence). CDR3 size: 12 residues. The CDR3 protein is CSARTDGNEQFF. CDR3 DNA: TGCAGTGCGCGGACAGACGGGAATGAGCAGTTCTTC.

This clonotype was recorded many times. The chain couples TRBV7-9 to TRBJ2-1; D call uncertain. The CDR3 has 15 residues. Per germline, CDR1 SEHNR and CDR2 FQNEAQ (reference sequence). V lost 5 bases to trimming and J lost 0 bases, with 11 bases between them. This CDR3 reads CASSRLMDSYNEQFF. Here the CDR3 DNA reads TGTGCCAGCAGCCGGCTAATGGACTCCTACAATGAGCAGTTCTTC.

This clonotype was found many times. CDR3 nucleotides: TGTGCCAGCAGCTTATGGGGGGGGGCTAATGAAAAACTGTTTTTT. Translation: CASSLWGGANEKLFF. The chain is built from TRBV7-2 and TRBJ1-4; the D gene is possibly TRBD1 (5 bases). Germline V gene lookup returns CDR1 SGHTA and CDR2 FQGNSA. V dropped 2 bases and J dropped 3 bases, with 10 bases sitting between them. This CDR3 has 15 residues.

This chain uses TRBV7-2 with TRBJ2-7; no reliable D call. CDR1 and CDR2 (germline): SGHTA, FQGNSA. The CDR3 sequence is 12 residues long. Deletions cut 5 bases from V and 5 bases from J, with 10 bases between. CDR3 in DNA: TGTGCCAGCAGCGGGCGCCTTGACGAGCAGTACTTC. Translated: CASSGRLDEQYF.

Only a few counts were recorded for this clonotype. This chain uses TRBV5-5 with TRBJ1-1; the match to TRBD1 covers 9 bases. In germline, CDR1 is SGHKS, CDR2 YYEKEE (reference sequence). The ends lost 4 bases at V and 4 bases at J; junction bases unmatched: 5. CDR3 length: 14 residues. CDR3 loop: CASSKDRGLTEAFF. The CDR3 nucleotides read TGTGCCAGCAGCAAGGACAGGGGACTCACTGAAGCTTTCTTT.

The chain employs TRBV20-1 and TRBJ1-2; D uncertain. This CDR3 has 12 amino acids. Germline V gives CDR1 DFQATT, CDR2 SNEGSKA (reference sequence). The V end lost 5 bases, the J end lost 9 bases, and 16 bases lay between the germline ends. CDR3: CSAFIHDGSYTF. The DNA for the CDR3 is TGCAGTGCTTTTATCCACGACGGGAGCTACACCTTC.

This clonotype was seen a few times. This chain joins TRBV9 and TRBJ2-5; 8 positions agree with TRBD2. Unmatched junction bases numbered 7, after V lost 5 bases and J lost 1 base. Germline V lookup: CDR1 SGDLS, CDR2 YYNGEE. The CDR3 has 15 residues. In DNA form, the CDR3 reads TGTGCCAGCAGTGTCAGCGGGACTAGCCAAGAGACCCAGTACTTC. This codes for CASSVSGTSQETQYF.

This chain joins TRBV7-6 and TRBJ2-1; TRBD1 aligns across 8 bases. Trimming at V came to 1 base and at J to 2 bases, leaving 4 bases not matched to a gene. The V gene's germline CDR1 is SGHVS and CDR2 FNYEAQ. CDR3 length: 16 residues. The CDR3 nucleotides are TGTGCCAGCAGCTTAGGGACAGGGTCTGCCTACAATGAGCAGTTCTTC. It encodes CASSLGTGSAYNEQFF.

The V gene is TRBV20-1, the J gene TRBJ1-5; 10 bases are a match to TRBD1. The germline V gene encodes CDR1 DFQATT and CDR2 SNEGSKA (reference sequence). J was trimmed by 3 bases and V by 3 bases; bases with no gene match: 5. The CDR3 covers 15 residues. The CDR3, as DNA: TGCAGTGCTAGCCGGACAGGGGGTACCAATCAGCCCCAGCATTTT. Protein product: CSASRTGGTNQPQHF.

This clonotype was observed at least ten times. The gene calls are TRBV5-1 and TRBJ1-1; no firm D call. V dropped 0 bases and J dropped 2 bases, with 8 bases sitting between them. Germline loops: CDR1 SGHRS, CDR2 YFSETQ. The CDR3 has 14 residues. CDR3 sequence reads: CASSLGAGNTEAFF. CDR3 sequence (DNA): TGCGCCAGCAGCTTGGGCGCAGGTAACACTGAAGCTTTCTTT.

The rearrangement links TRBV7-9 to TRBJ2-1; 9 nucleotides agree with TRBD1. V was pared by 4 bases and J by 8 bases, with 9 bases of the junction left unmatched. This CDR3 contains 15 residues. The germline gives CDR1 SEHNR, CDR2 FQNEAQ (reference sequence). The CDR3 spells CASSSTDRGGDEQFF. Written as DNA, the CDR3 is TGTGCCAGCAGCTCAACCGACAGGGGGGGCGATGAGCAGTTCTTC.

This clonotype was detected a few times. The V and J genes are TRBV12-3 or TRBV12-4 and TRBJ2-2; TRBD1 matches at 9 bases. This CDR3 region has 14 residues. V lost 5 bases to trimming and J lost 6 bases; unmatched junction nucleotides: 4. The CDR3 sequence: CASSRDRVSGELFF. The CDR3 nucleotides read TGTGCCAGCAGTCGGGACAGGGTGTCCGGGGAGCTGTTTTTT.

This clonotype has a handful of counts. This rearrangement joins TRBV5-5 to TRBJ2-1, with a weak D call TRBD1 (6 bases). The germline V and J ends were trimmed by 6 bases and 0 bases, with 10 bases remaining between them. Germline V CDR1 and CDR2: SGHKS, YYEKEE (reference sequence). The CDR3 is made up of 14 amino acids. Here the CDR3 DNA reads TGTGCCAGCACACAGGACAGCTCCTACAATGAGCAGTTCTTC. This sequence encodes CASTQDSSYNEQFF.